This is a list of T cell receptor beta chains from one sample in a study of blood T cell repertoires in COVID-19. Some clones are missing from TCRdb's copy, which holds only in-frame ones; the method was immunoSEQ multiplex PCR. This sample has some 120,000 clones, with approximately 80% found just once. The sequencing sample was made of peripheral blood. The source of these receptors is a man in his sixties or seventies with active or convalescent COVID-19. The CDR3 runs from the conserved cysteine through the conserved F or W. The order of the fields is CDR3 protein, V gene, CDR3 length, J gene.

CASSSRGSGRAYNEQFF | TRBV4-1 | 17 | TRBJ2-1
CSVVDSPSYEQYF | TRBV29-1 | 13 | TRBJ2-7
CASSLDRETQYF | TRBV7-3 | 12 | TRBJ2-5
CSASGGSSGAYEQYF | TRBV20-1 | 15 | TRBJ2-7
CATSTFTGNTEAFF | TRBV18 | 14 | TRBJ1-1
CASSFEWSELFF | TRBV7-9 | 12 | TRBJ1-4
CASSLGSVYRNTEAFF | TRBV27 | 16 | TRBJ1-1
CASSPTSARNTGELFF | TRBV7-3 | 16 | TRBJ2-2
CASRNRGGYNEQFF | TRBV6-5 | 14 | TRBJ2-1
CASTAVGVPSSGNTIYF | TRBV19 | 17 | TRBJ1-3
CASSQGGFTEAFF | TRBV10-2 | 13 | TRBJ1-1
CARSFTDSGNTIYF | TRBV5-3 | 14 | TRBJ1-3
CSVGGTGTEAFF | TRBV29-1 | 12 | TRBJ1-1
CASSSGTGRGETQYF | TRBV6-2/TRBV6-3 | 15 | TRBJ2-5
CASSGAVRGKLFF | TRBV5-8 | 13 | TRBJ1-4
CASRDREAYGYTF | TRBV6-5 | 13 | TRBJ1-2
CASSLGQGTSYEQYF | TRBV6-2/TRBV6-3 | 15 | TRBJ2-7
CASGPTFRDEQFF | TRBV12-5 | 13 | TRBJ2-1
CASSQLTGYSFKTEAFF | TRBV4-1 | 17 | TRBJ1-1